The 30 T cell receptor beta chains presented below share a single source sample, sequenced in a study of T cells in Graves' hyperthyroidism and ophthalmopathy. TCR beta CDR3 regions were amplified from RNA. The TCR CDR3 first-round RT-PCR relied on the HTBI primer set. TCRdb passed the multiplex PCR reads through MiXCR, listing each CDR3 protein once. The sample carries about 52,000 distinct CDR3 sequences, less than 60% recorded once. The sequencing input was blood. The receptors derive from a woman aged 45-65 years with Graves' ophthalmopathy.

V is TRBV20-1 and J is TRBJ1-5; TRBD1 matches at 10 bases. The trim removed 6 bases at V and 11 bases at J, leaving 16 bases unmatched. The CDR3 has 15 amino acids. Germline V CDR1 and CDR2: DFQATT, SNEGSKA (reference sequence). CDR3 residues: CSAEGLGTGEETQHF. The CDR3 DNA follows: TGCAGTGCCGAAGGCCTCGGGACAGGGGAAGAGACCCAGCATTTT.

This clonotype was seen ten or more times. The V gene is TRBV13, the J gene TRBJ1-2; unclear D gene. The length of the CDR3 is 14 residues. The V end was cut by 0 bases, the J end by 8 bases, with 13 bases between. Germline-derived CDR1 and CDR2 are PRHDT and FYEKMQ (reference sequence). CDR3: CASSLGQFREGYTF. DNA of the CDR3: TGTGCCAGCAGCTTAGGTCAATTCCGGGAAGGCTACACCTTC. The whole variable domain, remainder taken from reference TRBV13 and TRBJ1-2, is AAGVIQSPRHLIKEKRETATLKCYPIPRHDTVYWYQQGPGQDPQFLISFYEKMQSDKGSIPDRFSAQQFSDYHSELNMSSLELGDSALYFCASSLGQFREGYTFGSGTRLTVV.

In its sample, this clonotype was seen many times. The rearrangement uses TRBV20-1 and TRBJ1-4, with D tentatively TRBD1 (5 bases). The germline gives CDR1 DFQATT, CDR2 SNEGSKA (reference sequence). With 6 bases removed from V and 6 bases from J, the gap between germline ends came to 14 bases. CDR3 length equals 13 residues. CDR3 in amino acids: CSAINRIDEKLFF. The CDR3 DNA follows: TGCAGTGCCATCAACAGGATCGATGAAAAACTGTTTTTT.

This clonotype was seen a few times. The chain recombines TRBV7-8 with TRBJ2-1; TRBD2 aligns across 10 bases. After removal of 5 bases from V and 9 bases from J, the junction contained 10 bases not matched to a gene. The CDR3 runs to 15 residues. Germline values: CDR1 SGHVS, CDR2 FQNEAQ. The DNA of the CDR3 is TGTGCCAGCAGCCGTCCGGGACTAGCGAATGGTGAGCAGTTCTTC. Its protein is CASSRPGLANGEQFF.

This clonotype was seen many times. The rearrangement joins TRBV12-3 or TRBV12-4 to TRBJ2-6; TRBD2 matches at 7 bases. This CDR3 region has 14 residues. J was trimmed by 4 bases and V by 8 bases; bases with no gene match: 5. The CDR3 region has the DNA TGTGCCAGCCCCGGGGGGTCCGGGGCCAACGTCCTGACTTTC. It encodes CASPGGSGANVLTF.

As regards this clonotype: Without the conserved terminal phenylalanine or tryptophan, this CDR3 likely stems from a read error. CDR3 sequence reads: CSARDRRGTGELFL. The CDR3 nucleotides are TGCAGTGCTAGGGATAGAAGGGGGACCGGGGAGCTGTTTCTT. The J gene is TRBJ2-2, the V gene TRBV20-1, with D maybe TRBD1 (6 bases). Germline V lookup: CDR1 DFQATT, CDR2 SNEGSKA (reference sequence). The CDR3 has 14 residues. V dropped 3 bases and J dropped 5 bases, with 13 bases sitting between them.

This clonotype was recorded at least ten times. This chain joins TRBV13 and TRBJ2-1, with D possibly matching TRBD2 (5 bases). The V gene's germline CDR1 is PRHDT and CDR2 FYEKMQ (reference sequence). V was clipped by 2 bases and J by 6 bases, with 8 bases between them. The CDR3 is made up of 13 amino acids. CDR3 DNA: TGTGCCAGCAGCTTAAGAGAGGGCAATGAGCAGTTCTTC. It codes for CASSLREGNEQFF.

At least ten counts were recorded for this clonotype. The chain's CDR3 is CASSPDRASTNTIYF. The DNA of the CDR3 is TGTGCCAGTAGCCCTGACAGGGCTTCAACCAACACCATATATTTT. J is TRBJ1-3 and V is TRBV19; 7 bases agree with TRBD1. V was clipped by 6 bases and J by 7 bases; unmatched bases: 12. The length of the CDR3 is 15 residues. Germline CDR1 and CDR2: LNHDA and SQIVND (reference sequence).

The rearrangement joins TRBV20-1 to TRBJ2-5, with 11 bases fitting TRBD2. With 5 bases clipped from V and 2 bases from J, the junction kept 7 bases outside the gene matches. The CDR3 has 15 amino acids. Per the germline V gene, CDR1 is DFQATT and CDR2 is SNEGSKA (reference sequence). CDR3 bases: TGCAGTGCTGAGCCGACTAGCGGGGTACAAGAGACCCAGTACTTC. It is translated as CSAEPTSGVQETQYF.

In DNA form, the CDR3 reads TGTGCCACCAGCAGAGGTAGAGATGAAAAACTGTTTTTT. Protein sequence: CATSRGRDEKLFF. The chain combines TRBV15 with TRBJ1-4; no reliable D call. V lost 1 base and J lost 6, with 6 bases in between. The germline V gene has CDR1 LNHNV and CDR2 YYDKDF (reference sequence). The CDR3 sequence is 13 residues long.

The chain combines TRBV4-2 with TRBJ1-6; the D gene is possibly TRBD1 (5 bases). The CDR3 contains 14 residues. The V end was cut by 5 bases, the J end by 5 bases, with 10 bases between. Germline CDR1 and CDR2: LGHNA and YNFKEQ. The CDR3, as DNA: TGTGCCAGCAGCAAAAACAGGAATAATTCACCCCTCCACTTT. This sequence encodes CASSKNRNNSPLHF.

J is TRBJ2-2 and V is TRBV6-5, with 7 nucleotides matching TRBD2. Germline values: CDR1 MNHEY, CDR2 SVGAGI. V shed 2 bases, J shed 3 bases, and the junction held 9 bases outside the gene matches. The CDR3 has 17 residues. The CDR3 sequence: CASSYPPSGGHTGELFF. CDR3 bases: TGTGCCAGCAGTTACCCCCCTAGCGGCGGGCACACCGGGGAGCTGTTTTTT.

This clonotype has a handful of counts. The V call is TRBV27, the J call TRBJ2-3; 11 bases fit TRBD2. The V and J ends lost 3 bases and 6 bases, in that order; junction bases with no gene match: 8. The CDR3 extends over 16 amino acids. Per the germline V gene, CDR1 is MNHEY and CDR2 is SMNVEV (reference sequence). This CDR3 is CASSLGTSGGWDTQYF. CDR3 DNA sequence: TGTGCCAGCAGTTTGGGAACTAGCGGGGGATGGGATACGCAGTATTTT.

The chain has TRBV4-2 and TRBJ2-5; weak D call: TRBD1 (5 bases). This CDR3 comprises 12 residues. V gave up 0 bases and J gave up 7 bases, with 6 bases separating them. CDR1 LGHNA and CDR2 YNFKEQ come from the germline V gene. The CDR3 nucleotides are TGTGCCAGCAGCCAAGATAGGGGGACCCAGTACTTC. Its protein product is CASSQDRGTQYF.

This clonotype was recorded at least ten times. V usage is TRBV12-3 or TRBV12-4 and J usage is TRBJ2-1; D could derive from TRBD1 or TRBD2 (5 bases each). This CDR3 has 14 residues. Trimming removed 5 bases at V and 10 bases at J, with 18 bases between. The DNA of the CDR3 is TGTGCCAGCAGTATAAGGGACCTTTCAAGGGAGCAGTTCTTC. The encoded protein is CASSIRDLSREQFF.

In regard to this clonotype: A read error is likely, as this CDR3 ends without the conserved phenylalanine or tryptophan. It is unclear where the CDR3 begins or ends on the DNA, so no DNA is shown, and the CDR3 is as TCRdb lists it. The chain uses TRBV7-2 and TRBJ2-4; TRBD1 is the table's D call and was not checked against the DNA. The CDR3 is 9 residues long, ends included. Germline V gene lookup returns CDR1 SGHTA and CDR2 FQGNSA. CDR3 in amino acids: CASSPTAQG.

This clonotype was counted at least ten times. The chain couples TRBV4-1 to TRBJ1-2, with TRBD1 matching 7 bases. The length of the CDR3 is 14 residues. Germline CDR1 MGHRA, CDR2 YSYEKL. V lost 0 bases and J lost 7; bases outside the gene matches: 5. The DNA of the CDR3 is TGCGCCAGCAGCCAAGAGACAGGGTTGTCTGGCTACACCTTC. It yields the protein CASSQETGLSGYTF.

The V and J genes are TRBV20-1 and TRBJ1-5, with a weak D call TRBD1 (5 bases). Germline CDR1 DFQATT, CDR2 SNEGSKA (reference sequence). Trimming removed 6 bases at V and 3 bases at J, with 15 bases between. The CDR3 length is 14 residues. The CDR3 nucleotides are TGCAGTGCCAGTAGAGGGGCCGCCAATCAGCCCCAGCATTTT. It encodes CSASRGAANQPQHF.

The J gene is TRBJ2-2, the V gene TRBV4-2; 13 nucleotides align to TRBD2. CDR1 LGHNA and CDR2 YNFKEQ come from the germline V gene. V trimming: 4 bases; J trimming: 3 bases; junction bases outside the gene matches: 2. This CDR3 comprises 16 residues. The CDR3 is CASSPGLAGDTGELFF. CDR3 sequence (DNA): TGTGCCAGCAGCCCCGGACTAGCGGGAGACACCGGGGAGCTGTTTTTT.

This chain connects TRBV7-9 to TRBJ1-1; possible D gene TRBD1, 5 bases. Trimming cost V 4 bases and J 7 bases, with 13 bases left between them. This CDR3 is 13 amino acids long. Germline-derived CDR1 and CDR2 are SEHNR and FQNEAQ (reference sequence). CDR3 sequence reads: CASSSPDTLEAFF. The DNA of the CDR3 is TGTGCCAGCAGCTCCCCGGACACCCTTGAAGCTTTCTTT.

The table lists this clonotype with a count of one. This may be a read error: a much more frequent sequence differs by one nucleotide. The chain combines TRBV5-4 with TRBJ2-7, with 11 bases fitting TRBD2. Unmatched junction bases numbered 8, after V lost 7 bases and J lost 2 bases. This CDR3 region has 15 residues. Germline loops: CDR1 SGHNT, CDR2 YYREEE (reference sequence). The CDR3 DNA sequence: TGTGCCAGCGGCTCGGGACTAGCGGAAGCCTACGAGCAGTACTTC. This sequence encodes CASGSGLAEAYEQYF.

This clonotype was seen a handful of times. The chain has TRBV7-8 and TRBJ1-5; D not resolved. The V end lost 7 bases, the J end lost 11 bases, and 21 bases lay between the germline ends. Germline V gene data show CDR1 as SGHVS and CDR2 as FQNEAQ. This CDR3 is built from 14 residues. CDR3 bases: TGTGCCAGCAATCTAGCGGCGAACGAAGAGACCCAGCATTTT. It codes for CASNLAANEETQHF. The complete variable domain, with remaining parts taken from reference TRBV7-8 and TRBJ1-5, reads GAGVSQSPRYKVAKRGQDVALRCDPISGHVSLFWYQQALGQGPEFLTYFQNEAQLDKSGLPSDRFFAERPEGSVSTLKIQRTQQEDSAVYLCASNLAANEETQHFGDGTRLSIL.

This clonotype is medium-sized (0.01 to 0.1%). The rearrangement links TRBV24-1 to TRBJ2-5, with unresolved D. Germline CDR1 reads KGHDR; CDR2 reads SFDVKD. Deletions cut 4 bases from V and 5 bases from J, with 10 bases between. CDR3 size: 13 residues. DNA for the CDR3: TGTGCCACCAGTGACGGGCTACGGGAGACCCAGTACTTC. Translation: CATSDGLRETQYF.

This clonotype occurred many times. This chain links TRBV6-5 with TRBJ1-2, with 7 bases matching TRBD1. Germline V gene lookup returns CDR1 MNHEY and CDR2 SVGAGI. J gave up 8 bases and V 4 bases, and 10 bases lay outside the gene matches. The CDR3 is made up of 14 amino acids. The CDR3 bases are TGTGCCAGCAGTTCCCGGACAGGTCTGGAGGGCTACACCTTC. This codes for CASSSRTGLEGYTF.

Ten or more counts support this clonotype. The J gene is TRBJ1-1, the V gene TRBV6-1; D might be TRBD1 (5 bases). Looked up from germline, CDR1 is MNHNS and CDR2 is SASEGT. The CDR3 runs to 16 residues. V lost 4 bases and J lost 1, with 16 bases in between. CDR3 sequence: CASSVGIGTENTEAFF. The CDR3 DNA sequence: TGTGCCAGCAGTGTTGGTATCGGGACCGAGAACACTGAAGCTTTCTTT.

The chain has TRBV7-8 and TRBJ2-2, with 7 bases that match TRBD2. The ends lost 0 bases at V and 0 bases at J; junction bases unmatched: 4. The germline V gene encodes CDR1 SGHVS and CDR2 FQNEAQ. CDR3 length equals 17 residues. This chain's CDR3 is CASSLAVGLANTGELFF. The DNA of the CDR3 is TGTGCCAGCAGCTTAGCGGTCGGACTAGCGAACACCGGGGAGCTGTTTTTT.

This clonotype was seen repeatedly, ten times or more. The V gene is TRBV4-1, the J gene TRBJ1-6; the D gene is possibly TRBD1 (6 bases). V was cut by 0 bases and J by 7 bases, with 10 bases left in between. Germline V gene lookup returns CDR1 MGHRA and CDR2 YSYEKL. The CDR3 totals 15 residues. In nucleotides, the CDR3 is TGCGCCAGCAGCCAAGATACAGGGAGGAATTCACCCCTCCACTTT. Translated, it gives CASSQDTGRNSPLHF.

The chain has TRBV25-1 and TRBJ2-4; 8 bases map to TRBD2. Germline loops: CDR1 MGHDK, CDR2 SYGVNS. This CDR3 comprises 16 residues. V trimming: 8 bases; J trimming: 2 bases; junction bases outside the gene matches: 11. The CDR3 DNA reads as TGTGCCAGCGTGTCGGCGGGAGGACGTACCAAAAACATTCAGTACTTC. Its protein is CASVSAGGRTKNIQYF.

This clonotype was found many times. The chain recombines TRBV9 with TRBJ1-2; no clear D gene. The V end was cut by 4 bases, the J end by 2 bases, with 15 bases between. The CDR3 runs to 15 residues. Germline-derived CDR1 and CDR2 are SGDLS and YYNGEE. The CDR3 reads CASSLRAGANYGYTF. In nucleotides, the CDR3 is TGTGCCAGCAGCCTCAGAGCGGGAGCGAACTATGGCTACACCTTC.

The chain employs TRBV6-1 and TRBJ2-2; D is perhaps TRBD1 (6 bases). V was pared by 0 bases and J by 4 bases, with 15 bases between. The CDR3 covers 17 residues. Germline-derived CDR1 and CDR2 are MNHNS and SASEGT. The DNA for the CDR3 is TGTGCCAGCAGTGAAGCTAACACAGGGACCAGCACCGGGGAGCTGTTTTTT. This encodes CASSEANTGTSTGELFF.